Listed below are T cell receptor beta chains from one sample, sequenced in a study of T cell responses to AZD1222 COVID-19 vaccine. Assay used: immunoSEQ multiplex PCR; TCRdb lists only in-frame clones, some missing. This sample has tens of thousands of clones, with 70% to 90% found just once. The starting material was peripheral blood, obtained on day 0 of AZD1222 vaccination. The source is an adult in good health. The CDR3 runs from the conserved cysteine through the conserved F or W. D genes are given only for firm matches. Clone size appears in some rows only: once, few, many, or a class for an expanded clone.

>TRBV12-3/TRBV12-4|-|-|TRBJ1-4
TGTGCCAGCAGTTTTGGCGGAGAGAAACTGTTTTTT
CASSFGGEKLFF
>TRBV22-1|-|-|TRBJ2-6
TGTCCTGGGAGTTCGGCGGGCGAACAAAGTCGGGCCAACGTCCTGACTTTC
CPGSSAGEQSRANVLTF
>TRBV28|-|-|TRBJ1-5
TGTGCCAGCAGCTACAGGGTCGCCAATCAGCCCCAGCATTTT
CASSYRVANQPQHF
>TRBV10-3|-|-|TRBJ2-1
TGTGCCATCAGTGACGCGGTCTCCATCGGTGAGCAGTTCTTC
CAISDAVSIGEQFF
>TRBV9|TRBD1|-|TRBJ2-7
TGTGCCAGCAGCGTAGAACAGGGGGCCTACGAGCAGTACTTC
CASSVEQGAYEQYF
>TRBV7-2|TRBD2|-|TRBJ2-2
TGTGCCAGCAGCGCCCATAGCGGGGGGGCGTCTACCGGGGAGCTGTTTTTT
CASSAHSGGASTGELFF
>TRBV29-1|-|-|TRBJ1-2
TGCAGCGTTGAAAGGCAGCTCAACTATGGCTACACCTTC
CSVERQLNYGYTF
>TRBV7-9|-|-|TRBJ2-7
TGTGCCAGCAGCTTACTTTTAGAGGGACATCGTCCCTACGAGCAGTACTTC
CASSLLLEGHRPYEQYF
>TRBV7-9|-|-|TRBJ2-7
TGTGCCAGCAGCGCAGGGGTGTCCGTCGAGCAGTACTTC
CASSAGVSVEQYF
>TRBV4-2|TRBD2|-|TRBJ2-2
TGTGCCAGCAGCCTGGGAGCGGGACGCAACACCGGGGAGCTGTTTTTT
CASSLGAGRNTGELFF
>TRBV15|-|-|TRBJ2-7
TGTGCCACCAGCAGCGCCATCGATAGGCTGGGCTACGAGCAGTACTTC
CATSSAIDRLGYEQYF
>TRBV2|-|few|TRBJ1-4
TGTGCCAGCAACAGGATCAATGAAAAACTGTTTTTT
CASNRINEKLFF
>TRBV24-1|TRBD1|-|TRBJ1-1
TGTGCCACCAGTGACCCGGACAGGGGGCGAGAAGGTGAAGCTTTCTTT
CATSDPDRGREGEAFF
>TRBV5-1|-|-|TRBJ2-2
TGCGCCAGCAGACAGGGTCCGAACACCGGGGAGCTGTTTTTT
CASRQGPNTGELFF
>TRBV5-1|-|-|TRBJ2-7
TGCGCCAGCAGCCTCGGGACGGTGTCCTCCTACGAGCAGTACTTC
CASSLGTVSSYEQYF
>TRBV3-1/TRBV3-2|TRBD1|-|TRBJ1-3
TGTGCCAGCAGCCAAGATCTTGGTGACAGGGCTGGAAACACCATATATTTT
CASSQDLGDRAGNTIYF
>TRBV27|-|-|TRBJ2-3
TGTGCCAGCAGAGCGGGTCCCCCCACAGATACGCAGTATTTT
CASRAGPPTDTQYF
>TRBV6-5|TRBD2|-|TRBJ2-1
TGTGCCAGCAGCCGACTAGCAGCCTACAATGAGCAGTTCTTC
CASSRLAAYNEQFF
>TRBV27|TRBD1|-|TRBJ1-2
TGTGCCAGCAGTTTCTCCCCTTGGGACAGGGCTGGCTACACCTTC
CASSFSPWDRAGYTF
>TRBV3-1/TRBV3-2|-|-|TRBJ1-3
TGTGCCAGCAGCCAAGCAAGCGGAATTGGAAACACCATATATTTT
CASSQASGIGNTIYF
>TRBV29-1|-|-|TRBJ2-6
TGCAGCGTTGTAGAGGGGCCATCCTCTGGGGCCAACGTCCTGACTTTC
CSVVEGPSSGANVLTF
>TRBV7-6|TRBD2|-|TRBJ2-1
TGTGCCAGCAGCCCAACTAGCGGGGGGGGGACCTACAATGAGCAGTTCTTC
CASSPTSGGGTYNEQFF
>TRBV5-1|TRBD1|-|TRBJ1-4
TGCGCCAGCAGCCTGGGACAGGATGAAAAACTGTTTTTT
CASSLGQDEKLFF
>TRBV12-3/TRBV12-4|-|-|TRBJ1-1
TGTGCCAGCAGTTTTAAGGTGAAGGCTGAAGCTTTCTTT
CASSFKVKAEAFF
>TRBV12-3/TRBV12-4|-|once|TRBJ2-3
TGTGCCAGCAGTTCACCCGGTACGCAGTATTTT
CASSSPGTQYF
>TRBV9|-|-|TRBJ1-6
TGTGCCAGCAGCGTAGGGAATAATTCACCCCTCCACTTT
CASSVGNNSPLHF
>TRBV3-1/TRBV3-2|-|-|TRBJ2-4
TGTGCCAGCAGCCAACAGGGGACAGCCAAAAACATTCAGTACTTC
CASSQQGTAKNIQYF
>TRBV12-3/TRBV12-4|-|-|TRBJ2-7
TGTGCCAGCAGTTTAATGGGTTACGAGCAGTACTTC
CASSLMGYEQYF
>TRBV5-4|TRBD1|-|TRBJ1-1
TGTGCCAGCAGCTCCCTGGACAGGGACACTGAAGCTTTCTTT
CASSSLDRDTEAFF
>TRBV6-5|-|-|TRBJ2-5
TGTGCCAGCAGTTACGGCCGGCAGGGGAGGGGAGAGACCCAGTACTTC
CASSYGRQGRGETQYF
>TRBV19|TRBD1|-|TRBJ2-3
TGTGCCAGTAGTATCCCCGGACAGGGCACAGATACGCAGTATTTT
CASSIPGQGTDTQYF
>TRBV3-1/TRBV3-2|-|-|TRBJ1-2
TGTGCCAGCAGCCTCAGCAGAGAGTCTGGCTACACCTTC
CASSLSRESGYTF
>TRBV24-1|-|-|TRBJ1-2
TGTGCCACCAGTAGGGGGAGAAACTATGGCTACACCTTC
CATSRGRNYGYTF
>TRBV5-4|TRBD1|-|TRBJ1-1
TGTGCCAGCAGCTTGATACAGGGGGCGGAAGCTTTCTTT
CASSLIQGAEAFF
>TRBV3-1/TRBV3-2|-|-|TRBJ1-3
TGTGCCAGCAGCCCAAAACCTTGGGGTGGAAACACCATATATTTT
CASSPKPWGGNTIYF
>TRBV6-4|TRBD1|-|TRBJ2-1
TGTGCCAGCAGCCTAAGGACAGGGAGTGATGAGCAGTTCTTC
CASSLRTGSDEQFF
>TRBV4-1|TRBD2|-|TRBJ2-3
TGCGCCAGCAGCCAAGACCAACGAGCGGGGGTACAGAGTACGCAGTATTTT
CASSQDQRAGVQSTQYF
>TRBV7-9|-|once|TRBJ1-4
TGTGCCAGCAGCCAACCCCTTAATGAAAAACTGTTTTTT
CASSQPLNEKLFF
>TRBV11-3|-|-|TRBJ1-3
TGTGCCAGCAGCCGCGGGTCCTCTGGAAACACCATATATTTT
CASSRGSSGNTIYF
>TRBV28|TRBD1|-|TRBJ2-1
TGTGCCAGCGGACGACAGGGGCTCTACAATGAGCAGTTCTTC
CASGRQGLYNEQFF
>TRBV5-6|TRBD1|few|TRBJ1-2
TGTGCCAGCAGCTTCACCTACGACAGGGTAGAGTATGGCTACACCTTC
CASSFTYDRVEYGYTF
>TRBV28|-|-|TRBJ2-1
TGTGCCAGCAGTTTAGCAGGGCCCCGCAATGAGCAGTTCTTC
CASSLAGPRNEQFF
>TRBV5-1|-|-|TRBJ1-4
TGCGCCAGCAGCTACCGGGATTCAACTAATGAAAAACTGTTTTTT
CASSYRDSTNEKLFF
>TRBV7-8|TRBD2|-|TRBJ2-7
TGTGCCAGCAGCTTAGGCGGGGGGGCCTACGAGCAGTACTTC
CASSLGGGAYEQYF
>TRBV5-1|TRBD2|-|TRBJ2-5
TGCGCCAGCGCCCCAGCGGGGGGACAAGAGACCCAGTACTTC
CASAPAGGQETQYF
>TRBV7-9|-|-|TRBJ2-7
TGTGCCAGCAGCTTATCCTACGAGCAGTACTTC
CASSLSYEQYF
>TRBV28|TRBD1|-|TRBJ2-1
TGTGCCAGCAGCCCACCGGACAGGGCTCCCGGTGAGCAGTTCTTC
CASSPPDRAPGEQFF
>TRBV3-1/TRBV3-2|-|-|TRBJ2-1
TGTGCCAGCAGCCAAGATAGGACCTACAATGAGCAGTTCTTC
CASSQDRTYNEQFF
>TRBV10-3|TRBD1|-|TRBJ1-1
TGTGCCATCAGTGAGTCGAGGACAGGTGGGAACACTGAAGCTTTCTTT
CAISESRTGGNTEAFF
>TRBV18|-|once|TRBJ2-2
TGTGCCAGCTCACAAACAGGGTACACCGGGGAGCTGTTTTTT
CASSQTGYTGELFF
>TRBV28|-|-|TRBJ1-3
TGTGCCAGCAGTTCCCCCCAGGGAACTGGAAACACCATATATTTT
CASSSPQGTGNTIYF